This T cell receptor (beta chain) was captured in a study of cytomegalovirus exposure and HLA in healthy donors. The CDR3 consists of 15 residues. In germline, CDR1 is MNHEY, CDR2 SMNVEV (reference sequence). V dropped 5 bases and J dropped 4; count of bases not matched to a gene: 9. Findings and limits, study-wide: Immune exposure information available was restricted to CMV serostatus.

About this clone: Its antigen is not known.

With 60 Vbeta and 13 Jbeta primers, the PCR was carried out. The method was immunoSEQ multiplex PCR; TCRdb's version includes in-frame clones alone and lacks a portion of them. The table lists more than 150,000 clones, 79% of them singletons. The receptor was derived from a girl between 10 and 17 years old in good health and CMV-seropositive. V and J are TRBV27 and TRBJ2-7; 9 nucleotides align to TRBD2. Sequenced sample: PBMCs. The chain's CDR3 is CASSPRGAGGYEQYF. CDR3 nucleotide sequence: TGTGCCAGCAGTCCCCGGGGAGCGGGGGGATACGAGCAGTACTTC.